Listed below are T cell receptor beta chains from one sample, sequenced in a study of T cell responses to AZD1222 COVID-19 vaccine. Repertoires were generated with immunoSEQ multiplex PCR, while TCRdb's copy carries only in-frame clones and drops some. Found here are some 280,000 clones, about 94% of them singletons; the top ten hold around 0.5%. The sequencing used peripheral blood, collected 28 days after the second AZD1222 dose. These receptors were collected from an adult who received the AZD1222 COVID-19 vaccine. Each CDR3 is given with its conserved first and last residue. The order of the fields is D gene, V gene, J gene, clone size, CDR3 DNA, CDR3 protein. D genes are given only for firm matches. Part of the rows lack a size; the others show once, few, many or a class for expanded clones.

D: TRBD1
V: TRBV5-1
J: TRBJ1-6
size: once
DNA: TGCGCCAGCAGCTCGGAGCCTCAGGGGGCAAGGTCACCCCTCCACTTT
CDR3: CASSSEPQGARSPLHF

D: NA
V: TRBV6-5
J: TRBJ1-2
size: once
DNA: TGTGCCAGCAGTTCCGAGTGGGGGTTAGGAGACACCTTC
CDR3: CASSSEWGLGDTF

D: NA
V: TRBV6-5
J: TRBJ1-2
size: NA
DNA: TGTGCCAGCAGTCAACTGGTAGTCCATGGCTACACCTTC
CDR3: CASSQLVVHGYTF

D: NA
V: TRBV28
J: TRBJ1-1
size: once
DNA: TGTGCCAGCAGTTCCGGGTGGGGCGGGACTGAAGCTTTCTTT
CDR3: CASSSGWGGTEAFF

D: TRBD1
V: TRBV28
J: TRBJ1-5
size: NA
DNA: TGTGCCAGCAGCTTGACAGGGAGGAATCAGCCCCAGCATTTT
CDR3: CASSLTGRNQPQHF

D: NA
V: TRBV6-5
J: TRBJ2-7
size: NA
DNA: TGTGCCACCACAGGGGAGGGATACGAGCAGTACTTC
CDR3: CATTGEGYEQYF

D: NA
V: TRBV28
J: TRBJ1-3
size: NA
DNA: TGTGCCAGCAGTTTACCAGGGCCTTACTCTGGAAACACCATATATTTT
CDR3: CASSLPGPYSGNTIYF

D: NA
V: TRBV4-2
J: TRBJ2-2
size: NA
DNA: TGTGCCAGCAGCCCCGTCCCCGGGGAGCTGTTTTTT
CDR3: CASSPVPGELFF

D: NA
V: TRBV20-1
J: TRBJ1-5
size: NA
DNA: TGCAGTGCTAGTTCGGGGATGAATCAGCCCCAGCATTTT
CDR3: CSASSGMNQPQHF

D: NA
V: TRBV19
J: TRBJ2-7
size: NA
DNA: TGTGCCAGTAGTATTAACATCAACGCATACGAGCAGTACTTC
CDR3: CASSININAYEQYF

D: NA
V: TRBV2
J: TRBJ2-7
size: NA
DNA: TGTGCCAGCCCCTCGACAGTCGGGGACGAGCAGTACTTC
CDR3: CASPSTVGDEQYF

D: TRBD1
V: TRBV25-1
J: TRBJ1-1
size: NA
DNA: TGTGCCAGCAGTTACAGGGGAAACACTGAAGCTTTCTTT
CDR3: CASSYRGNTEAFF

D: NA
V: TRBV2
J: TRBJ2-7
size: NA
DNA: TGTGCCAGCAGCCTCAAGCGCATCTGGGAGCAGTACTTC
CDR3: CASSLKRIWEQYF

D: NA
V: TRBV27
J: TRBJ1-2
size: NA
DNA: TGTGCCAGCAGTTCTACAGGGTCGGGGTATGGCTACACCTTC
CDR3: CASSSTGSGYGYTF

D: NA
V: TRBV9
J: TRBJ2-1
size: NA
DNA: TGTGCCAGCAGCGTACGGGACTCCTCCTACAATGAGCAGTTCTTC
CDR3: CASSVRDSSYNEQFF

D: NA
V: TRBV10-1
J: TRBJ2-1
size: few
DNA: TGCGCCAGCAGTGATATAGCGGAGAGCTCCTACAATGAGCAGTTCTTC
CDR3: CASSDIAESSYNEQFF

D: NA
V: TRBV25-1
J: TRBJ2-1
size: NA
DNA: TGTGCCAGCGGGGACTCGAGGGGGGCGAACTACAATGAGCAGTTCTTC
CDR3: CASGDSRGANYNEQFF

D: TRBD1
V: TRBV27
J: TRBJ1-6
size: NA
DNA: TGTGCCAGCAAGGAGACAGGGGGCAGGACACCCCTCCACTTT
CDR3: CASKETGGRTPLHF

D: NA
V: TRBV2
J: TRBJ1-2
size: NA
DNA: TGTGCCAGCAGTGAAGGGGGTTTCGACTATGGCTACACCTTC
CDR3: CASSEGGFDYGYTF

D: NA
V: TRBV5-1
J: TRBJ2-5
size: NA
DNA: TGCGCCAGCAGCTTCGGGCGCAGCGGGTATAAAGAGACCCAGTACTTC
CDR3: CASSFGRSGYKETQYF

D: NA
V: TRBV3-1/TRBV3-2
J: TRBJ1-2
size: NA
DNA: TGTGCCAGCAGCCAAGAGGGGGTTCAGTATGGCTACACCTTC
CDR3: CASSQEGVQYGYTF

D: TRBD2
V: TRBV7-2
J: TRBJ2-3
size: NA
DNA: TGTGCCAGCAGCCCAGGACTAGCGGAGCCCACAGATACGCAGTATTTT
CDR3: CASSPGLAEPTDTQYF

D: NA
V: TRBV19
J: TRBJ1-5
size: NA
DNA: TGTGCCAGTATGCCGCGACGAGGGCAGCCCCAGCATTTT
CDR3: CASMPRRGQPQHF

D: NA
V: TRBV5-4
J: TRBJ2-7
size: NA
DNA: TGTGCCAGGAGTCGGGAGTTTTCCTACGAGCAGTACTTC
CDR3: CARSREFSYEQYF

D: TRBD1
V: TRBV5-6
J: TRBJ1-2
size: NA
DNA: TGTGCCAGCAGCCCTGGGGGTGGGACAGTCTATGGCTACACCTTC
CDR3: CASSPGGGTVYGYTF

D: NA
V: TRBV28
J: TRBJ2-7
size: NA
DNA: TGTGCCACCACGCCCGGACGGGGAAGATCCACCTACGAGCAGTACTTC
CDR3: CATTPGRGRSTYEQYF

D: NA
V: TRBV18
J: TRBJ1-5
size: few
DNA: TGTGCCAGCTCACCCATCCAAGGTCTGAATCAGCCTCAGCATTTT
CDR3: CASSPIQGLNQPQHF

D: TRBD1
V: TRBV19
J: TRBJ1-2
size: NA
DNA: TGTGCCAGTAGCGACAGGGGGATCGGTGGCTACACCTTC
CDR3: CASSDRGIGGYTF

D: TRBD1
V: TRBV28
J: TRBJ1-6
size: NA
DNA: TGTGCCAGCAGTTTAGGGACAGCATTTAATTCACCCCTCCACTTT
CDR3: CASSLGTAFNSPLHF

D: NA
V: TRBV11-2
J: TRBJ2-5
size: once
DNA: TGTGCCAGCAGCTCTCAGTACCAAGAGACCCAGTACTTC
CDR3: CASSSQYQETQYF

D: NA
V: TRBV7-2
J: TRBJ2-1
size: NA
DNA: TGTGCCAGCAGCTTAAACTCCCAGGGTTCCTACAATGAGCAGTTCTTC
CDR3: CASSLNSQGSYNEQFF

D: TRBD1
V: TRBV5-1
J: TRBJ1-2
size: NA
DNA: TGCGCCAGCAGCTTCGTTGGACAGGTCTATGGCTACACCTTC
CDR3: CASSFVGQVYGYTF

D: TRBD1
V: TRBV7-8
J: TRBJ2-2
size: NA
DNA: TGTGCCAGCAGCTTACCGCGGGACAGGGCCGCTCTGAACACCGGGGAGCTGTTTTTT
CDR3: CASSLPRDRAALNTGELFF

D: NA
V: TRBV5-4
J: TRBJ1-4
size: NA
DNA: TGTGCCAGCAGCCGGAGGGGGGCGTACGGTGAAAAACTGTTTTTT
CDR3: CASSRRGAYGEKLFF

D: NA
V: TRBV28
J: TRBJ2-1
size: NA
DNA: TGTGCCAGCACCTTGGGGGGGGGCTCTAATGAGCAGTTCTTC
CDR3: CASTLGGGSNEQFF

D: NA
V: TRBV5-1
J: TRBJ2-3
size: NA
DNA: TGCGCCAGCAGCTTGGGAGCCGCGGGGTCAGATACGCAGTATTTT
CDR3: CASSLGAAGSDTQYF

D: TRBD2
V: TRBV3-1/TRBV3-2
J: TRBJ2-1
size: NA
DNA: TGTGCCAGCAGCCAAGATCTGGGGGGGGGACGCAATGAGCAGTTCTTC
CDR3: CASSQDLGGGRNEQFF

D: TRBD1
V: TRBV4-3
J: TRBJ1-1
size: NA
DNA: TGCGCCAGCAGCCAAGGGGGGGACAGTGAAGCTTTCTTT
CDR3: CASSQGGDSEAFF

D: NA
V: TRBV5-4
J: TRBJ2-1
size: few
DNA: TGTGCCAGCAGCTACCCCCCCTACAATGAGCAGTTCTTC
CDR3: CASSYPPYNEQFF

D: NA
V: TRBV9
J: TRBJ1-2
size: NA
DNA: TGTGCCAGCAGCGAACAGGGACTCTATGGCTACACCTTC
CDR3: CASSEQGLYGYTF

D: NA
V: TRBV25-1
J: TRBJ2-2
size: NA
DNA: TGTGCCAGCAGTTCGCCGGGGCTGCGCACCGGGGAGCTGTTTTTT
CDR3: CASSSPGLRTGELFF

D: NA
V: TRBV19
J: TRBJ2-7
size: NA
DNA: TGTGCCAGTAGTAACGCCCAGGGGGGCTACGAGCAGTACTTC
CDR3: CASSNAQGGYEQYF

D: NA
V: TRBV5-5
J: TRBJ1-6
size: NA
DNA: TGTGCCAGCAGCCCCTATCCGGGAACCTATAATTCACCCCTCCACTTT
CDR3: CASSPYPGTYNSPLHF

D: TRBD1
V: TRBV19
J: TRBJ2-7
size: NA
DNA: TGTGCCAGGGGGGACAGGGGGCCCCACGAGCAGTACTTC
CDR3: CARGDRGPHEQYF

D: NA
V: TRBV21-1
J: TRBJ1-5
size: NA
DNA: TGTGCCAGCGGACAGGGAGGGGGCAATCAGCCCCAGCATTTT
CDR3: CASGQGGGNQPQHF

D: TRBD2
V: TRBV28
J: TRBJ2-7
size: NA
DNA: TGTGCCAGCAGTCCCTTGGCCAGCGGGAGGGCCGCTTACGAGCAGTACTTC
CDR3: CASSPLASGRAAYEQYF

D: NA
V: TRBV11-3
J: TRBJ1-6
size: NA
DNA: TGTGCCAGCAGCCCCCCCCCGGGGCGGAATTCACCCCTCCACTTT
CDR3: CASSPPPGRNSPLHF

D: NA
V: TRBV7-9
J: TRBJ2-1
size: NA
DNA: TGTGCCAGCAGCTTAGAGGGCAGGGTGGGCAATGAGCAGTTCTTC
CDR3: CASSLEGRVGNEQFF

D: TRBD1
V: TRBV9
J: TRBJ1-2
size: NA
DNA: TGTGCCAGCAGCGCGGGGACAGGGAATTGGGGCTACACCTTC
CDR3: CASSAGTGNWGYTF

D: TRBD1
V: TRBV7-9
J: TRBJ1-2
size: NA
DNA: TGTGCCAGCAGCTTAACAGGGGACGGCTACACCTTC
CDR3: CASSLTGDGYTF

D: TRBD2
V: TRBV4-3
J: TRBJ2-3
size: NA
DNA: TGCGCCAGCAGCCAAGATGCCCGGACTAGCGGACGAGATACGCAGTATTTT
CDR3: CASSQDARTSGRDTQYF

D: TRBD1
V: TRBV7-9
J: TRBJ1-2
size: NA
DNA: TGTGCCGACAGGGAAGGTGGCTACACCTTC
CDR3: CADREGGYTF

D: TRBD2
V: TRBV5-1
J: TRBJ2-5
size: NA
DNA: TGCGCCAGCAGCTTGGGACTAGCGGAAGCGGGGGAGACCCAGTACTTC
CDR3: CASSLGLAEAGETQYF

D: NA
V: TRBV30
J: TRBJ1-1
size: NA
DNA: TGTGCCTGGAGTGTAGGGCTGAAGAACACTGAAGCTTTCTTT
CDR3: CAWSVGLKNTEAFF

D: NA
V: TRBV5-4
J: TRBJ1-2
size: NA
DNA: TGTGCCAGCAGCTTTGACAGGAGACTTAGTGGCTACACCTTC
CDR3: CASSFDRRLSGYTF

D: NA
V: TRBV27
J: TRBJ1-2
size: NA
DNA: TGTGCCAGCAGTTTAGGAGGCAAACGGGGCTACACCTTC
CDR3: CASSLGGKRGYTF

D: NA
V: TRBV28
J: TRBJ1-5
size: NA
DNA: TGTGCCGAGCAAGTGGGGGGGCAGGGTAATCAGCCCCAGCATTTT
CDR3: CAEQVGGQGNQPQHF

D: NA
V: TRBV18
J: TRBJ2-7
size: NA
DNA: TGTGCCAGCTCACCGTCCGCCCTAAGAACCTACGAGCAGTACTTC
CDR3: CASSPSALRTYEQYF

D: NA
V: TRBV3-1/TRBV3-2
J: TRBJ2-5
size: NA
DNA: TGTGCCAGCAGCCCCAGGGGCGGAGAGACCCAGTACTTC
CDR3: CASSPRGGETQYF